This TCR beta chain was retrieved from a study of long-term antiretroviral therapy in people with HIV. The study's findings and limits: After ART, diversity increased yet remained lower than transplant donor controls.

The CDR3 runs to 12 residues. CDR1 is MDHEN, CDR2 SYDVKM, per germline. V lost 5 bases, J lost 4 bases, and 9 bases lay in between. Comments on this clone: No antigen is known for it.

Runs used v3.0 of the immunoSEQ assay and were done at survey level. Assay: immunoSEQ multiplex PCR; the TCRdb copy retains only in-frame clones and omits some. Of about 19,000 clones detected, approximately 85% appear once; the ten largest clones hold under 7.5%. This TCR derives from a young man with HIV. The sample was unsorted PBMCs, taken at the start of antiretroviral therapy, before treatment. The rearrangement joins TRBV28 to TRBJ2-7; no definite D call. CDR3 sequence: CASSLQTYEQYF. The CDR3 DNA follows: TGTGCCAGCAGTCTCCAAACTTACGAGCAGTACTTC.